This entry concerns a single T cell receptor (beta chain). Its target is not known. The entry originates in a study of cytomegalovirus exposure and HLA in healthy donors. In the study overall: Caucasian-associated ancestry cluster membership applied to around 76% of approximately 400 genotyped donors. The study, taken as a whole, reports: Three CMV-associated chains proved CMV antigen-specific in vitro. The authors reported that TCR beta sequences could predict HLA-A and HLA-B alleles. These predictions were accurate for most subjects in the first cohort.

Amplification used 60 Vbeta primers and 13 Jbeta primers. TCRdb's copy holds only in-frame clones and misses some; the assay was immunoSEQ multiplex PCR. The sample has roughly 150,000 clones; roughly 80% are singletons. Trimming took off 1 base at V and 9 bases at J, with 11 bases between the two ends. This CDR3 region has 12 residues. The germline CDR1 and CDR2 sequences are SQVTM and ANQGSEA. Sequenced: PBMCs. The origin of this receptor is a male donor in good health and CMV-seronegative. V usage is TRBV29-1 and J usage is TRBJ2-3; the D gene is possibly TRBD1 (5 bases). The CDR3 reads CSVEGGRVTQYF. The DNA for the CDR3 is TGCAGCGTTGAAGGAGGCAGGGTGACGCAGTATTTT.